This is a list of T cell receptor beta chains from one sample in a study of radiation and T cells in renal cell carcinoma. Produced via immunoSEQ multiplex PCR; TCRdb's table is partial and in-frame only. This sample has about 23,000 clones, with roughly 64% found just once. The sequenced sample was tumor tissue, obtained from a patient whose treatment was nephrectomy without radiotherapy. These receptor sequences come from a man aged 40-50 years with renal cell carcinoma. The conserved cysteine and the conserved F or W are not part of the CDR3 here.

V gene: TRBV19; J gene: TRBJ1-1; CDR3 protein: ASTHTLNTEAF
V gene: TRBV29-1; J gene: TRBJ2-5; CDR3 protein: SVEAPLAGRRETQY
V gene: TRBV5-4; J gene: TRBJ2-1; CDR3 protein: ASSLAPGRNNEQF
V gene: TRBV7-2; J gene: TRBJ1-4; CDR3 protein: ASSLVGSVSEKLF
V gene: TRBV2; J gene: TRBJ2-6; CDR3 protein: ASSAADSGANVLT
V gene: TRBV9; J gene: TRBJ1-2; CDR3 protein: ASSSTNYGYT
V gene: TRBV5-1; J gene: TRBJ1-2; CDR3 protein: ASGEGQGRRGYT
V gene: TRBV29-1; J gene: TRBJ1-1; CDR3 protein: SVVLQDTSNTEAF
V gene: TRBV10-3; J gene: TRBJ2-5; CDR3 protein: AILGPGGTQY
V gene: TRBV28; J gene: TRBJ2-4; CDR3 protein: ASSFSGAKNIQY
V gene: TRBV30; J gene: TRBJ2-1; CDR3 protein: AWTGRNEQF
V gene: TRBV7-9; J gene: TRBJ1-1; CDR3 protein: ASSSYTGGVYTEAF
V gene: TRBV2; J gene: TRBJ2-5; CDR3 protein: ASSEYELAGVGRETQY
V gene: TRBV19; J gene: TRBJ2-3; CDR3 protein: ASSNAGGGTDTQY
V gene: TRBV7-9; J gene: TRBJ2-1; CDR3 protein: ASSIGLAGDVLSYNEQF
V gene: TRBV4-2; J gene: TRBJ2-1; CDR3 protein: ASSQDGTSGAYNEQF
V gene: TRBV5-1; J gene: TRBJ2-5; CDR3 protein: ASSPGGYQETQY
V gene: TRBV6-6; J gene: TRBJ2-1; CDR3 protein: ASSLTFPRNEQF
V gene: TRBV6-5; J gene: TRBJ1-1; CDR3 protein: ASRQGSMNTEAF
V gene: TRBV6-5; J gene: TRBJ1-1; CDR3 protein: ASSSLDGNTEAF
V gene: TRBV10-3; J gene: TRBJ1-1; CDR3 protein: ASQTEGNTEAF
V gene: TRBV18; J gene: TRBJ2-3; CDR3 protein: ASSPTQGRDTQY
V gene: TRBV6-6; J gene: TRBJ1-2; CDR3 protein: ASSLKPALEYT
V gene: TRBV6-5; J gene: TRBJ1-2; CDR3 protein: ASSYSFTGGLGYT
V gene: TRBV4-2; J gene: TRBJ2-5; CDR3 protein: ASSQEVGQVGGQETQY
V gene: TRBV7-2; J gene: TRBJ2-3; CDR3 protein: ASSPGYISTDTQY
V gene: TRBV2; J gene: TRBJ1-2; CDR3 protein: ASSVGTSGYT
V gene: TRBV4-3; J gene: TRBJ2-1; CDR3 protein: ASSQRGAPSGGSYNEQF
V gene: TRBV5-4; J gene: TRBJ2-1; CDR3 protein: ASSGSGTSGYNEQF
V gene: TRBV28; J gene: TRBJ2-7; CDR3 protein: ASSLPSSGPYEQY
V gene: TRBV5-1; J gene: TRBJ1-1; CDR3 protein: ASRPTPTEIGEAF
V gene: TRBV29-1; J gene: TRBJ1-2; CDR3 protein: SVGTGWGYGYT
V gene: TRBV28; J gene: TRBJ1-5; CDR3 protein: ASNRQNNQPQH
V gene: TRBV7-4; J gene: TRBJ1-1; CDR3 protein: ASSLAHGGTEAF
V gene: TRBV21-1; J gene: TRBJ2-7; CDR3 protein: ASSKSGQVSSSYEQY
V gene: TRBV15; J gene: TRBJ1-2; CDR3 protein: ATSATGTANYGYT
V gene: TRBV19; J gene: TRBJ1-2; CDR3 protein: ASSFSGEAGYT
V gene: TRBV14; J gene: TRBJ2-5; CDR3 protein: ASSQDEGETQY
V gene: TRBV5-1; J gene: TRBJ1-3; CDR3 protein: ASSLGDGDTIY
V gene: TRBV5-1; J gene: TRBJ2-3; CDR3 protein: ASSSERTQTDTQY
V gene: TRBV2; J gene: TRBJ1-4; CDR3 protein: ASIRDTSTNEKLF
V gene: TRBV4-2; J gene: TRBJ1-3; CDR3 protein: ASRDRFNSGNTIY
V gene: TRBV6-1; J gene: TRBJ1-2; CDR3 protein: ASRSGWTGGGGYT
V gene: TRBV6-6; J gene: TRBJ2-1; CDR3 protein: ASRPGQKSEQF